The 5 T cell receptor beta chains reported below all come from one sample, sequenced in a study of cytotoxic CD8 clonotypes in ibrutinib-treated CLL. TCRdb keeps only in-frame clones here, not all; method: immunoSEQ multiplex PCR. The sample consists of roughly 250,000 clones, under 80% of them appearing once. The specimen comprised PBMCs, sampled after 24 months of ibrutinib treatment. The receptor source for this set is a human donor with chronic lymphocytic leukemia.

This clone was seen a few times. The gene calls are TRBV6-5 and TRBJ2-7, with D unresolved. Trimming took off 5 bases at V and 5 bases at J, with 7 bases between the two ends. CDR1 and CDR2 from the germline V gene are MNHEY and SVGAGI. The CDR3 consists of 11 residues. The CDR3 reads CASSDIDEQYF. The CDR3 DNA reads as TGTGCCAGCAGTGACATAGACGAGCAGTACTTC.

The chain carries TRBV27 and TRBJ2-5; D could derive from TRBD1 or TRBD2 (5 bases each). Germline CDR1 reads MNHEY; CDR2 reads SMNVEV (reference sequence). This CDR3 comprises 16 residues. Trimming shortened V by 0 bases and J by 4 bases, and 15 bases separated the two germline ends. CDR3 DNA sequence: TGTGCCAGCAGTTTATCGGCGGGTCAGGGAAGAGAGACCCAGTACTTC. Translating gives CASSLSAGQGRETQYF.

This clone has more than one count but fewer than ten. V is TRBV7-6 and J is TRBJ2-2; D not resolved. The CDR3 totals 16 residues. V gave up 5 bases and J gave up 2 bases, with 15 bases separating them. In germline, CDR1 is SGHVS, CDR2 FNYEAQ. The CDR3 DNA follows: TGTGCCAGCAGCCATGCCCGTGGTCACAACACCGGGGAGCTGTTTTTT. It encodes CASSHARGHNTGELFF.

Here the CDR3 DNA reads TGTGCCAGCCGTCCTTCTAGCGGGAGAGGGGAGCAGTTCTTC. Its protein is CASRPSSGRGEQFF. The V call is TRBV7-3, the J call TRBJ2-1, with TRBD2 matching 10 bases. This CDR3 has 14 residues. Per germline, CDR1 SGHTA and CDR2 FQGTGA. The V segment lost 8 bases and the J segment 10 bases; nucleotides outside the gene matches: 11. The whole variable domain, remainder taken from reference TRBV7-3 and TRBJ2-1, is GAGVSQTPSNKVTEKGKYVELRCDPISGHTALYWYRQSLGQGPEFLIYFQGTGAADDSGLPNDRFFAVRPEGSVSTLKIQRTERGDSAVYLCASRPSSGRGEQFFGPGTRLTVL.

For the CDR3, the DNA is TGCGCCAGCAGCCAAGATAGCTTGGTTACTAGCGGCAATGAGCAGTTCTTC. Translated, it gives CASSQDSLVTSGNEQFF. This chain joins TRBV4-3 and TRBJ2-1, with 8 nucleotides matching TRBD2. J gave up 6 bases and V 0 bases, and 10 bases lay outside the gene matches. The CDR3 loop spans 17 amino acids. Germline V gene lookup returns CDR1 LGHNA and CDR2 YSLEER.